The rows below give T cell receptor beta chains drawn from one sample of a study of control samples from healthy donors and cancer patients. Here immunoSEQ multiplex PCR was the method, and the copy in TCRdb shows in-frame clones only, minus some. Counted here are 70,000 or so clones, approximately 84% occurring once; the ten biggest clones make up 2.5% to 3.5%. The sequenced sample was PBMCs. The receptor source for this set is a woman between 50 and 59 years old with lung cancer. CDR3s include the opening cysteine and the closing phenylalanine or tryptophan. Part of the rows lack a size; the others show once, few, many or a class for expanded clones.

clone_size	v_call	j_call	cdr3_aa
NA	TRBV2	TRBJ1-1	CASREQDLTEAFF
NA	TRBV19	TRBJ2-1	CASSIRQLYNEQFF
NA	TRBV7-9	TRBJ1-1	CASSSGSRREAFF
NA	TRBV30	TRBJ1-1	CAWTRGRYNTEAFF
NA	TRBV5-4	TRBJ2-7	CASSSQGGLDEQYF
NA	TRBV7-9	TRBJ1-1	CASSSSVRTEAFF
NA	TRBV27	TRBJ1-2	CASSLFGGSYTF
NA	TRBV7-2	TRBJ1-6	CASSLGDRDYSPLHF
once	TRBV7-2	TRBJ2-5	CASSSQGRETQYF
NA	TRBV5-4	TRBJ2-7	CASSPGGPKGQSPYEQYF
NA	TRBV6-1	TRBJ1-2	CASSEAQGGLYGYTF
NA	TRBV28	TRBJ1-6	CASSLAGAPSSLHF
NA	TRBV5-5	TRBJ2-7	CASSLGQGGTYEQYF
NA	TRBV29-1	TRBJ1-1	CSVRFRGNTEAFF
NA	TRBV2	TRBJ2-5	CASSDIGSLLQETQYF
NA	TRBV28	TRBJ2-3	CASSVAGGRADTQYF
NA	TRBV29-1	TRBJ1-4	CSVEGADEKLFF
NA	TRBV6-1	TRBJ1-3	CASSEILGNTIYF
NA	TRBV9	TRBJ2-2	CASSVEAGGPRELFF
NA	TRBV11-3	TRBJ2-3	CASSLVRGGREDTQYF
NA	TRBV14	TRBJ2-7	CASSKQFSSYEQYF
NA	TRBV5-1	TRBJ2-1	CASSLSTFNEQFF
few	TRBV11-1	TRBJ1-4	CASSLTLDEKLFF
NA	TRBV9	TRBJ1-2	CASSVTGYTF
NA	TRBV7-2	TRBJ2-3	CASSLTSGGAITQYF
NA	TRBV5-4	TRBJ2-5	CASSRDRGQQETQYF
NA	TRBV2	TRBJ1-2	CASSGQVNYGYTF
NA	TRBV11-2	TRBJ1-1	CASSAGGPPNTEAFF
NA	TRBV7-2	TRBJ1-6	CASSIFFSGDVSSPLHF
NA	TRBV5-5	TRBJ2-7	CASSLAGIGYEQYF
NA	TRBV12-3/TRBV12-4	TRBJ1-2	CASSSGQEYGYTF
NA	TRBV5-1	TRBJ1-1	CASSLDRGFAEAFF
few	TRBV9	TRBJ1-1	CASSPRGGTEAFF
NA	TRBV5-1	TRBJ1-1	CASSSYRENTEAFF
NA	TRBV4-3	TRBJ1-6	CASSQEGGSYNSPLHF
NA	TRBV5-6	TRBJ2-5	CASSALSQLQTQYF
NA	TRBV6-5	TRBJ1-1	CASSPLLNTEAFF
NA	TRBV28	TRBJ2-5	CASSFGGLPQETQYF
few	TRBV21-1	TRBJ1-2	CASSGQGNYGYTF
NA	TRBV19	TRBJ2-2	CASSIDRTTGELFF
NA	TRBV6-5	TRBJ2-1	CASNILGGGNEQFF
NA	TRBV19	TRBJ2-3	CASSMAGTDTQYF
NA	TRBV27	TRBJ1-1	CASRAVSSQAFF
NA	TRBV30	TRBJ1-1	CAWGRDTEAFF
NA	TRBV3-1/TRBV3-2	TRBJ2-2	CASSPNSGSGELFF
NA	TRBV6-6	TRBJ1-2	CASSYSGQLNYGYTF
NA	TRBV11-3	TRBJ2-1	CASSSAGGLGNEQFF